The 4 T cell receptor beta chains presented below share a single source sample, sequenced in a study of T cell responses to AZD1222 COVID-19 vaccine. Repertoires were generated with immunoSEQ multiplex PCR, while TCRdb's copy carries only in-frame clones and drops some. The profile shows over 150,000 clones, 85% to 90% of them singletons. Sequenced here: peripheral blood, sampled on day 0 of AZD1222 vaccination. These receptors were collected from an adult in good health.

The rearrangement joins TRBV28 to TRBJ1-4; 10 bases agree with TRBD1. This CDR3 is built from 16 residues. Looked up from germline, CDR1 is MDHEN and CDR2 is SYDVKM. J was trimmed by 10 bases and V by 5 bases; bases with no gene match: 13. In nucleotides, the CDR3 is TGTGCCAGCAGTCCCCGGGGGACAGGGGATTTCGCAAAACTGTTTTTT. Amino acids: CASSPRGTGDFAKLFF.

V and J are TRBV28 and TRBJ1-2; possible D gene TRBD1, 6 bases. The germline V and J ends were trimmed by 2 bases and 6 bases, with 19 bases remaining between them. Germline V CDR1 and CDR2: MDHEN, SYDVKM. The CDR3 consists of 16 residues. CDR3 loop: CASSLLHRSGDNGYTF. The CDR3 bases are TGTGCCAGCAGTTTACTTCATCGATCGGGGGACAATGGCTACACCTTC.

The CDR3 here is CASSTGQGTLVSEQYF. CDR3 sequence (DNA): TGTGCCAGCAGCACGGGACAGGGGACCCTAGTGAGCGAGCAGTACTTC. The chain combines TRBV28 with TRBJ2-7; TRBD1 matches 10 bases. The CDR3 has 16 residues. V lost 6 bases, J lost 6 bases, and 14 bases stayed unmatched. CDR1 and CDR2 (germline): MDHEN, SYDVKM. The whole variable domain, remainder taken from reference TRBV28 and TRBJ2-7, is DVKVTQSSRYLVKRTGEKVFLECVQDMDHENMFWYRQDPGLGLRLIYFSYDVKMKEKGDIPEGYSVSREKKERFSLILESASTNQTSMYLCASSTGQGTLVSEQYFGPGTRLTVT.

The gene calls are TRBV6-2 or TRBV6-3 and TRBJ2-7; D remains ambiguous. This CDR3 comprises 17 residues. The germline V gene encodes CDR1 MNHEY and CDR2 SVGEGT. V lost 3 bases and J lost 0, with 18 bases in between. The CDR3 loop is CASSYTRRRMSSYEQYF. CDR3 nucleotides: TGTGCCAGCAGTTATACTCGTCGGCGGATGAGCTCCTACGAGCAGTACTTC.